The next 32 T cell receptor beta chains were all read from a single sample in a study of early T cells in non-severe SARS-CoV-2 infection. TCRdb independently ran MiXCR on the 5' RACE reads; one entry per CDR3 protein. The repertoire holds some 57,000 distinct CDR3 sequences, with 5.6% as singletons. What was sequenced was whole blood. These receptors were obtained from an adult who was a healthcare worker with PCR-confirmed SARS-CoV-2 infection or an uninfected control (not recorded which).

In its sample, this clonotype was seen many times. The chain employs TRBV6-5 and TRBJ2-3; D may be TRBD1 or TRBD2 (5 bases each). Germline V gene sequence: CDR1 MNHEY, CDR2 SVGAGI. V was pared by 6 bases and J by 4 bases, with 17 bases between. This CDR3 spans 15 amino acids. The CDR3 region is CASRLGEMYADTQYF. Written as DNA, the CDR3 is TGTGCCAGCAGACTAGGGGAGATGTATGCAGATACGCAGTATTTT.

This clonotype occurred many times. The J gene is TRBJ2-3, the V gene TRBV12-3 or TRBV12-4, with a possible D match to TRBD2 (7 bases). The CDR3 is made up of 18 amino acids. The V end was cut by 2 bases, the J end by 1 base, with 19 bases between. The CDR3 region is CASSLMAGAFGGTDTQYF. Written as DNA, the CDR3 is TGTGCCAGCAGTTTAATGGCGGGGGCCTTTGGGGGCACAGATACGCAGTATTTT.

Notes on this clonotype: A clone one base away is much larger, so this may be a read error. The gene calls are TRBV20-1 and TRBJ1-1; D is ambiguous. CDR1 is DFQATT and CDR2 is SNEGSKA in the germline V gene (reference sequence). The length of the CDR3 is 13 residues. Trimming left V 7 bases short and J 4 bases short, with 16 bases between. This CDR3 is CSDSRGSGTEAFF. The CDR3 DNA follows: TGCAGTGACTCACGGGGATCAGGCACTGAAGCTTTCTTT.

This clonotype came up many times. The V call is TRBV13, the J call TRBJ1-2, with D unclear. With 1 base removed from V and 1 base from J, the gap between germline ends came to 1 base. CDR3 length equals 12 residues. The germline gives CDR1 PRHDT, CDR2 FYEKMQ (reference sequence). The CDR3 DNA reads TGTGCCAGCAGCTTAGATAACTATGGCTACACCTTC. The encoded protein is CASSLDNYGYTF.

This clonotype appeared many times. This chain links TRBV28 with TRBJ1-1, with 7 bases aligning to TRBD1. Germline-derived CDR1 and CDR2 are MDHEN and SYDVKM. This CDR3 spans 13 amino acids. V gave up 2 bases and J gave up 4 bases; unmatched junction bases: 1. In nucleotides, the CDR3 is TGTGCCAGCAGTTTAGCAGGGGGCACTGAAGCTTTCTTT. Translating gives CASSLAGGTEAFF.

In this sample, this clonotype turned up many times. V and J are TRBV7-9 and TRBJ1-2; D is possibly TRBD1 (5 bases). Trimming cost V 5 bases and J 4 bases, with 17 bases left between them. The length of the CDR3 is 15 residues. Germline CDR1 and CDR2: SEHNR and FQNEAQ (reference sequence). The CDR3 nucleotides read TGTGCCAGCAGCCAGGGACGGGCGATGATCTATGGCTACACCTTC. It is translated as CASSQGRAMIYGYTF.

The V call is TRBV27, the J call TRBJ2-5; D remains unclear. The V end lost 0 bases, the J end lost 5 bases, and 13 bases lay between the germline ends. The CDR3 length is 15 residues. Germline lookup yields CDR1 MNHEY and CDR2 SMNVEV (reference sequence). In nucleotides, the CDR3 is TGTGCCAGCAGTTTATCGATGCTGAGTCGGGAGACCCAGTACTTC. It is translated as CASSLSMLSRETQYF.

J is TRBJ2-7 and V is TRBV7-8, with TRBD2 matching 10 bases. Germline V CDR1 and CDR2: SGHVS, FQNEAQ. V lost 5 bases, J lost 1 base, and 14 bases stayed unmatched. This CDR3 comprises 18 residues. CDR3 amino acids: CASSLGGLVAGGSYEQYF. The CDR3 nucleotides are TGTGCCAGCAGCCTAGGAGGATTGGTAGCGGGAGGATCCTACGAGCAGTACTTC.

The chain links TRBV6-5 to TRBJ1-1; D not certain. The CDR3 consists of 16 residues. Germline CDR1 is MNHEY and CDR2 is SVGAGI. Trimming removed 5 bases at V and 4 bases at J, with 20 bases between. The DNA of the CDR3 is TGTGCCAGCAGTCCCGGAGCCGCGGGAGAGTCCACTGAAGCTTTCTTT. This codes for CASSPGAAGESTEAFF.

This clonotype was recorded many times. The chain uses TRBV19 and TRBJ2-1; 7 bases fit TRBD2. CDR3 length: 14 residues. J gave up 2 bases and V 5 bases, and 3 bases lay outside the gene matches. CDR1 and CDR2 from the germline V gene are LNHDA and SQIVND (reference sequence). CDR3 residues: CASSLTSAYNEQFF. CDR3 nucleotide sequence: TGTGCCAGTAGTCTTACTAGCGCCTACAATGAGCAGTTCTTC.

This clonotype occurred many times. The rearrangement links TRBV7-8 to TRBJ1-5, with D unclear. Germline V CDR1 and CDR2: SGHVS, FQNEAQ. The CDR3 sequence is 19 residues long. Trimming removed 4 bases from V and 0 bases from J, with 22 bases in between. CDR3 region: CASSSVNIEGRLSNQPQHF. DNA for the CDR3: TGTGCCAGCAGCTCCGTTAATATAGAAGGGAGGCTTAGCAATCAGCCCCAGCATTTT.

This clonotype was picked up a small number of times. The chain uses TRBV6-6 and TRBJ2-5, with D perhaps TRBD2 (5 bases). The V end lost 0 bases, the J end lost 1 base, and 6 bases lay between the germline ends. This CDR3 has 14 residues. CDR1 MNHNY and CDR2 SVGAGI come from the germline V gene (reference sequence). In DNA form, the CDR3 reads TGTGCCAGCAGTTACTCGAGGGTCCAAGAGACCCAGTACTTC. This encodes CASSYSRVQETQYF.

Ten or more counts support this clonotype. The J gene is TRBJ2-2, the V gene TRBV10-3; 12 bases line up with TRBD1. The germline gives CDR1 ENHRY, CDR2 SYGVKD. CDR3 length equals 16 residues. V dropped 4 bases and J dropped 8; count of bases not matched to a gene: 8. CDR3 bases: TGTGCCATCAGTGTCTTGGGACAGGGGGCCCGTGGGGAGCTGTTTTTT. Its translation: CAISVLGQGARGELFF.

This clonotype occurred many times. The chain has TRBV20-1 and TRBJ2-3, with 13 bases lining up with TRBD2. V shed 6 bases, J shed 4 bases, and the junction held 10 bases outside the gene matches. The CDR3 consists of 16 residues. The germline CDR1 and CDR2 sequences are DFQATT and SNEGSKA (reference sequence). CDR3 in DNA: TGCAGTGCCTCCTTACTAGCGGGGGGGCCCGCAGATACGCAGTATTTT. It is translated as CSASLLAGGPADTQYF.

This clonotype has a count of ten or more. The rearrangement joins TRBV11-1 to TRBJ1-2; D ambiguous. This CDR3 comprises 13 residues. Germline-derived CDR1 and CDR2 are SGHAT and FQDESV (reference sequence). Trimming left V 4 bases short and J 6 bases short, with 12 bases between. CDR3 bases: TGTGCCAGCAGCTACTGGGATCTGGATGGCTACACCTTC. It codes for CASSYWDLDGYTF.

Many counts were recorded for this clonotype. The V call is TRBV5-1, the J call TRBJ1-5; 7 nucleotides agree with TRBD1. The germline CDR1 and CDR2 sequences are SGHRS and YFSETQ. V lost 4 bases, J lost 4 bases, and 8 bases stayed unmatched. The CDR3 is made up of 15 amino acids. The CDR3 coding sequence is TGCGCCAGCAGCCCCGAGGGGGCGACGAATCAGCCCCAGCATTTT. Protein: CASSPEGATNQPQHF.

This clonotype was seen repeatedly, ten times or more. The chain joins TRBV30 to TRBJ1-2, with D possibly being TRBD1 (5 bases). Per the germline V gene, CDR1 is GTSNPN and CDR2 is SVGIG (reference sequence). CDR3 size: 12 residues. With 4 bases removed from V and 5 bases from J, the gap between germline ends came to 11 bases. Here the CDR3 reads CAWTLGTYGYTF. The DNA for the CDR3 is TGTGCCTGGACCCTTGGGACTTATGGCTACACCTTC.

This clonotype was seen at least ten times. The chain employs TRBV4-3 and TRBJ1-1; TRBD1 is a possible D gene (6 bases). In germline, CDR1 is LGHNA, CDR2 YSLEER. The CDR3 covers 15 residues. The V end was cut by 0 bases, the J end by 11 bases, with 19 bases between. CDR3 protein: CASSQDFGTFQGAFF. The CDR3 DNA follows: TGCGCCAGCAGCCAAGATTTTGGGACATTCCAAGGGGCTTTCTTT.

Ten or more counts support this clonotype. The rearrangement joins TRBV30 to TRBJ1-2; weak D call: TRBD1 (6 bases). Germline loops: CDR1 GTSNPN, CDR2 SVGIG (reference sequence). Trimming took off 4 bases at V and 5 bases at J, with 11 bases between the two ends. The CDR3 is 12 amino acids. The CDR3 DNA sequence: TGTGCCTGGAACGAGGGGACATATGGCTACACCTTC. Translating it yields CAWNEGTYGYTF.

This clonotype came up many times. The chain has TRBV12-3 or TRBV12-4 and TRBJ2-1, with a weak D call TRBD2 (5 bases). CDR3 length: 15 residues. The ends were cut back, 5 bases at V and 2 bases at J, with 13 bases in the middle. Written as DNA, the CDR3 is TGTGCCAGCAGTATATCCGGACTTACCTACAATGAGCAGTTCTTC. Translated: CASSISGLTYNEQFF.

This clonotype was counted many times. This chain uses TRBV10-3 with TRBJ1-2, with D perhaps matching TRBD1 (5 bases). V lost 6 bases, J lost 8 bases, and 16 bases lay in between. This CDR3 contains 13 residues. Germline V lookup: CDR1 ENHRY, CDR2 SYGVKD. CDR3 sequence: CAIRGQAGQGYTF. Here the CDR3 DNA reads TGTGCCATCAGGGGGCAGGCAGGACAAGGCTACACCTTC.

In its sample, this clonotype was seen many times. J is TRBJ1-1 and V is TRBV10-3, with D hard to call. The V and J ends lost 2 bases and 1 base respectively, with 5 bases between them. The CDR3 is 13 amino acids. Looked up from germline, CDR1 is ENHRY and CDR2 is SYGVKD. CDR3 region: CAISEGENTEAFF. The CDR3 nucleotides are TGTGCCATCAGTGAGGGGGAGAACACTGAAGCTTTCTTT.

This clonotype was observed a few times. V usage is TRBV12-3 or TRBV12-4 and J usage is TRBJ2-2; D ambiguous. The CDR3 runs to 14 residues. Trimming removed 0 bases from V and 0 bases from J, with 2 bases in between. The CDR3 bases are TGTGCCAGCAGTTTAGCTACGAACACCGGGGAGCTGTTTTTT. It specifies CASSLATNTGELFF.

The table lists this clonotype with a few counts. V is TRBV15 and J is TRBJ2-1, with D maybe TRBD2 (6 bases). The germline CDR1 and CDR2 sequences are LNHNV and YYDKDF (reference sequence). The CDR3 contains 18 residues. The V gene lost 0 bases and the J gene lost 4 bases, with 19 bases spanning the gap. The CDR3 is CATSRDELGLASYNEQFF. CDR3 bases: TGTGCCACCAGCAGAGATGAGTTGGGACTTGCTTCGTACAATGAGCAGTTCTTC.

This clonotype was picked up many times. V usage is TRBV13 and J usage is TRBJ1-1; TRBD1 is a possible D gene (5 bases). The germline V gene has CDR1 PRHDT and CDR2 FYEKMQ (reference sequence). The CDR3 runs 16 residues. V shed 6 bases and J shed 0 bases, with 17 bases lying between them. CDR3 DNA sequence: TGTGCCAGCAGGCGTCAGGGTAGCGCCCTGAACACTGAAGCTTTCTTT. It yields the protein CASRRQGSALNTEAFF.

This clonotype showed up many times. In DNA form, the CDR3 reads TGTGCCAGCAGCTCAAGGGTAGGGGGCGCGGACACCATATATTTT. This sequence encodes CASSSRVGGADTIYF. The chain employs TRBV7-2 and TRBJ1-3, with 7 bases identical to TRBD1. Germline V gene lookup returns CDR1 SGHTA and CDR2 FQGNSA. The V and J ends lost 4 bases and 8 bases, in that order; junction bases with no gene match: 11. The CDR3 consists of 15 residues.

In its sample, this clonotype was seen many times. The chain uses TRBV10-2 and TRBJ2-1; no reliable D call. V gave up 5 bases and J gave up 4 bases, with 15 bases separating them. This CDR3 contains 15 residues. Per the germline V gene, CDR1 is WSHSY and CDR2 is SAAADI. The CDR3 loop reads CASSRGAKKYNEQFF. The CDR3 DNA is TGCGCCAGCAGTCGAGGTGCCAAGAAGTACAATGAGCAGTTCTTC.

This clonotype came up many times. This chain links TRBV20-1 with TRBJ1-2; TRBD1 is a possible D gene (6 bases). The germline gives CDR1 DFQATT, CDR2 SNEGSKA (reference sequence). The CDR3 runs to 14 residues. Trimming took 1 base from V and 4 from J, leaving 13 bases between them. The CDR3 coding sequence is TGCAGTGCTAGAGGGACAGCCTTACCCTATGGCTACACCTTC. Translated: CSARGTALPYGYTF.

This clonotype was detected ten times or more. The V gene is TRBV5-6, the J gene TRBJ1-2; a weak D match, TRBD1 (6 bases). The CDR3 is 15 residues long. V gave up 6 bases and J gave up 2 bases, with 17 bases separating them. Germline V gene sequence: CDR1 SGHDT, CDR2 YYEEEE. This CDR3 reads CASMETGRDNYGYTF. The CDR3 DNA follows: TGTGCCAGCATGGAAACAGGGAGGGACAACTATGGCTACACCTTC.

This clonotype has a count of ten or more. The chain carries TRBV9 and TRBJ1-2, with D unclear. Germline V gene sequence: CDR1 SGDLS, CDR2 YYNGEE. The CDR3 is 13 amino acids. V gave up 4 bases and J gave up 6 bases, with 13 bases separating them. CDR3 coding DNA: TGTGCCAGCAGCCCCACCGGGAACCATGGCTACACCTTC. Protein: CASSPTGNHGYTF.

This clonotype was picked up many times. The DNA of the CDR3 is TGTGCCAGCAGCGCGGACGCGGGCGGGGACGAGCAGTACTTC. As protein: CASSADAGGDEQYF. The rearrangement links TRBV5-4 to TRBJ2-7, with D perhaps matching TRBD2 (6 bases). The CDR3 spans 14 residues. V gave up 4 bases and J gave up 5 bases, with 16 bases separating them. Germline V lookup: CDR1 SGHNT, CDR2 YYREEE (reference sequence).

This clonotype was seen ten or more times. The chain has TRBV19 and TRBJ1-2, with 7 bases lining up with TRBD1. With 5 bases clipped from V and 0 bases from J, the junction kept 6 bases outside the gene matches. Germline values: CDR1 LNHDA, CDR2 SQIVND (reference sequence). This CDR3 contains 15 residues. The CDR3 sequence is CASSGGTATNYGYTF. The CDR3 DNA reads TGTGCCAGTAGTGGCGGGACAGCTACTAACTATGGCTACACCTTC.